These 29 T cell receptor beta chains originate from one sample sequenced in a study of CDR3 diversity in severe acne. MiXCR was run by TCRdb on the PCR reads, yielding one entry per CDR3 protein. Of 100,000 or so distinct CDR3 sequences in the sample, under 60% were seen once. Sequencing used blood. The receptors derive from a male donor with acne.

Regarding this clonotype: The CDR3 end shows no conserved phenylalanine or tryptophan, and so a read error is likely. The J gene is TRBJ2-7, the V gene TRBV2, with TRBD2 identical over 8 bases. Germline V gives CDR1 SNHLY, CDR2 FYNNEI. The trim removed 7 bases at V and 1 base at J, leaving 3 bases unmatched. This CDR3 has 13 residues. The CDR3 DNA sequence: TGTGCCAGCATTAGCGGGGCTTCCTACGAGCAGTACCTC. It is translated as CASISGASYEQYL.

This clonotype has only a few counts. The chain joins TRBV25-1 to TRBJ1-4, with D perhaps TRBD1 (6 bases). Germline CDR1 is MGHDK and CDR2 is SYGVNS. This CDR3 has 16 amino acids. Trimming stripped 5 bases from V and 6 bases from J, with 19 bases between. The CDR3 DNA sequence: TGTGCCAGCAGTAAAACCGGGGGGACACTCGATGAAAAACTGTTTTTT. Protein sequence: CASSKTGGTLDEKLFF.

This clonotype is judged medium-sized (0.01 to 0.1%). The chain couples TRBV10-3 to TRBJ1-6, with 10 bases aligning to TRBD1. Unmatched junction bases numbered 1, after V lost 7 bases and J lost 7 bases. The CDR3 totals 13 residues. In germline, CDR1 is ENHRY, CDR2 SYGVKD. The CDR3: CAITGQGNSPLHF. In DNA, the CDR3 is TGTGCCATCACGGGACAGGGGAATTCACCCCTCCACTTT.

This clonotype has a count of ten or more. J is TRBJ2-1 and V is TRBV11-2; TRBD2 aligns across 11 bases. CDR1 SGHAT and CDR2 FQNNGV come from the germline V gene. V was pared by 3 bases and J by 5 bases, with 6 bases of the junction left unmatched. There are 16 residues in the CDR3. CDR3 region: CASSFPLAGEHNEQFF. The DNA for the CDR3 is TGTGCCAGCAGCTTCCCACTAGCGGGAGAGCACAATGAGCAGTTCTTC.

This clonotype was observed a few times. The chain carries TRBV5-1 and TRBJ1-4, with no clear D. V lost 0 bases and J lost 6, with 12 bases in between. The germline CDR1 and CDR2 sequences are SGHRS and YFSETQ. The CDR3 extends over 15 amino acids. The CDR3 nucleotides are TGCGCCAGCAGCTTGGTTCCGCAGGAAGATGAAAAACTGTTTTTT. Translated, it gives CASSLVPQEDEKLFF.

This sequence joins TRBV10-3 and TRBJ1-4; 7 bases line up with TRBD1. Germline CDR1 is ENHRY and CDR2 is SYGVKD. V trimming: 3 bases; J trimming: 5 bases; junction bases outside the gene matches: 3. The CDR3 sequence is 14 residues long. The CDR3 region is CAISEQGLNEKLFF. Written as DNA, the CDR3 is TGTGCCATCAGTGAACAGGGGCTAAATGAAAAACTGTTTTTT.

This clonotype has a count of ten or more. This chain joins TRBV12-3 or TRBV12-4 and TRBJ2-7, with D perhaps TRBD1 (6 bases). This CDR3 region has 17 residues. V shed 4 bases and J shed 5 bases, with 24 bases lying between them. CDR3 in amino acids: CASSSTLGTSQTDEQYF. For the CDR3, the DNA is TGTGCCAGCAGTTCAACACTTGGGACATCTCAAACCGACGAGCAGTACTTC.

The gene calls are TRBV2 and TRBJ2-5, with 8 bases aligning to TRBD2. The CDR3 covers 16 residues. The germline CDR1 and CDR2 sequences are SNHLY and FYNNEI. V dropped 5 bases and J dropped 3; count of bases not matched to a gene: 11. CDR3 DNA sequence: TGTGCCAGCAGTTTACGGCCCGTGCGGGAGGAAGAGACCCAGTACTTC. This gives the protein CASSLRPVREEETQYF.

The genes are TRBV5-1 and TRBJ2-7; D remains unclear. V lost 4 bases, J lost 9 bases, and 11 bases lay in between. Germline V gene sequence: CDR1 SGHRS, CDR2 YFSETQ. This CDR3 spans 11 amino acids. The CDR3 region has the DNA TGCGCCAGCAGCATCCAGGTTGCGCAGTACTTC. The encoded protein is CASSIQVAQYF. Complete variable domain (other parts from reference TRBV5-1 and TRBJ2-7): KAGVTQTPRYLIKTRGQQVTLSCSPISGHRSVSWYQQTPGQGLQFLFEYFSETQRNKGNFPGRFSGRQFSNSRSEMNVSTLELGDSALYLCASSIQVAQYFGPGTRLTVT.

In the case of this clonotype: A much larger clone differs by one base, so this may be a read error. V usage is TRBV20-1 and J usage is TRBJ2-1; 12 positions match TRBD2. Germline V CDR1 and CDR2: DFQATT, SNEGSKA (reference sequence). CDR3 length equals 16 residues. DNA for the CDR3: TGCAGTGCTAGAGAACTAGCGGGAGGAAGTTTCAATGATCAGTTCTTC. Its protein product is CSARELAGGSFNDQFF.

The rearrangement joins TRBV7-8 to TRBJ1-2; 9 bases match TRBD1. In germline, CDR1 is SGHVS, CDR2 FQNEAQ. Germline trimming cut 4 bases from V and 2 bases from J; bases unmatched to any gene: 2. This CDR3 comprises 14 residues. The CDR3 is CASSSDRGNYGYTF. CDR3 nucleotides: TGTGCCAGCAGCTCGGACAGGGGCAACTATGGCTACACCTTC.

This clonotype was found once. The rearrangement joins TRBV10-3 to TRBJ2-7, with 8 bases that match TRBD2. The CDR3 sequence is 13 residues long. The ends lost 8 bases at V and 5 bases at J; junction bases unmatched: 8. Germline V gives CDR1 ENHRY, CDR2 SYGVKD. CDR3 coding DNA: TGTGCCATCTTTGATAGCGGGACCGACGAGCAGTACTTC. It codes for CAIFDSGTDEQYF.

CDR3 sequence reads: CASSPRDVTTNEKLFF. Here the CDR3 DNA reads TGTGCCAGCAGTCCTAGGGATGTAACAACTAATGAAAAACTGTTTTTT. The chain recombines TRBV14 with TRBJ1-4; D is uncertain. The CDR3 consists of 16 residues. CDR1 is SGHDN and CDR2 is FVKESK in the germline V gene. Trimming shortened V by 6 bases and J by 0 bases, and 14 bases separated the two germline ends.

This clonotype came up many times. The V call is TRBV12-3 or TRBV12-4, the J call TRBJ2-1, with D unresolved. CDR3 length: 13 amino acids. The V end lost 3 bases, the J end lost 7 bases, and 10 bases lay between the germline ends. The CDR3 protein is CASSLAGWNEQFF. The CDR3, as DNA: TGTGCCAGCAGTTTGGCAGGTTGGAATGAGCAGTTCTTC.

J is TRBJ2-3 and V is TRBV24-1; 10 bases map to TRBD2. V dropped 9 bases and J dropped 4; count of bases not matched to a gene: 9. The CDR3 is 15 residues long. CDR1 and CDR2 from the germline V gene are KGHDR and SFDVKD. CDR3 loop: CATPPPTSGADTQYF. CDR3 DNA sequence: TGTGCCACCCCGCCCCCTACTAGCGGGGCAGATACGCAGTATTTT.

The chain is built from TRBV6-1 and TRBJ2-2; the D gene is possibly TRBD2 (5 bases). V was shortened by 5 bases and J by 3 bases, with 7 bases between the two germline ends. The CDR3 is made up of 13 amino acids. The germline V gene has CDR1 MNHNS and CDR2 SASEGT. CDR3 coding DNA: TGTGCCAGCAGTCACGGGGACACCGGGGAGCTGTTTTTT. Its protein is CASSHGDTGELFF.

As concerns this clonotype: A junction end diverges from the germline sequence, so it may reflect a read error. V gene TRBV7-2 combines with J gene TRBJ2-3; D gene unclear. The germline gives CDR1 SGHTA, CDR2 FQGNSA. This CDR3 has 19 amino acids. This chain's CDR3 is CASGLSSLPDLTSTDTQYF. CDR3 DNA: TGTGCCAGCGGCTTATCGTCACTTCCCGATCTTACTAGCACAGATACGCAGTATTTT.

Only one count was recorded for this clonotype. The chain employs TRBV28 and TRBJ1-4; 8 bases match TRBD1. CDR1 MDHEN and CDR2 SYDVKM come from the germline V gene. V was clipped by 5 bases and J by 4 bases; unmatched bases: 12. The CDR3 is made up of 17 amino acids. CDR3 residues: CASSKDRGLSGNEKLFF. CDR3 nucleotides: TGTGCCAGCAGTAAAGACAGGGGCCTTTCCGGTAATGAAAAACTGTTTTTT.

This clonotype showed up just a few times. This chain uses TRBV6-1 with TRBJ1-5; D possibly corresponds to TRBD1 (5 bases). This CDR3 has 13 amino acids. V was shortened by 8 bases and J by 7 bases, with 15 bases between the two germline ends. Per the germline V gene, CDR1 is MNHNS and CDR2 is SASEGT. Written as DNA, the CDR3 is TGTGCCAGCGAGTGGGGGGTTGGGCAGCCCCAGCATTTT. Amino acid sequence: CASEWGVGQPQHF.

This clonotype occurred many times. This rearrangement joins TRBV6-5 to TRBJ2-7; TRBD2 aligns across 10 bases. The CDR3 spans 14 residues. V was clipped by 5 bases and J by 4 bases; unmatched bases: 5. From germline, CDR1 is MNHEY and CDR2 SVGAGI. CDR3 region: CASSASGSRYEQYV. DNA for the CDR3: TGTGCCAGCAGTGCTAGCGGGAGCAGGTACGAGCAGTACGTC.

This chain joins TRBV9 and TRBJ2-6; no clear D gene. Germline V gene sequence: CDR1 SGDLS, CDR2 YYNGEE. Trimming took off 4 bases at V and 4 bases at J, with 9 bases between the two ends. This CDR3 is 14 amino acids long. In DNA, the CDR3 is TGTGCCAGCAGCTTAGGCCCAGGGGCCAACGTCCTGACTTTC. Translating gives CASSLGPGANVLTF.

This clonotype was seen many times. The rearrangement joins TRBV11-1 to TRBJ2-1, with D tentatively TRBD1 (6 bases). Trimming removed 7 bases at V and 8 bases at J, with 24 bases between. The CDR3 covers 16 residues. Germline CDR1 SGHAT, CDR2 FQDESV (reference sequence). This CDR3 reads CASTPRGSSPRDEQFF. The CDR3 nucleotides read TGTGCCAGCACCCCAAGGGGGTCATCACCTCGGGATGAGCAGTTCTTC.

This clonotype was picked up a small number of times. The chain recombines TRBV24-1 with TRBJ1-2, with D possibly matching TRBD1 (5 bases). Between the trimmed V and J ends, which lost 3 bases and 2 bases, there was a span of 9 bases. From germline, CDR1 is KGHDR and CDR2 SFDVKD. CDR3 length: 14 amino acids. CDR3 residues: CATSDQGRNYGYTF. CDR3 DNA: TGTGCCACCAGTGATCAGGGTCGAAACTATGGCTACACCTTC.

Regarding this clonotype: The junction and the germline gene differ at one end; a read error may be behind it. The genes are TRBV2 and TRBJ1-2; 8 bases map to TRBD1. The CDR3 loop spans 12 amino acids. The germline CDR1 and CDR2 sequences are SNHLY and FYNNEI. CDR3 DNA sequence: TGTGTCAGCAGTGACAGGGGTTATGGCTACACCTTC. Encoded protein: CVSSDRGYGYTF.

The chain links TRBV15 to TRBJ1-1, with D perhaps matching TRBD1 (6 bases). Per the germline V gene, CDR1 is LNHNV and CDR2 is YYDKDF (reference sequence). There are 14 residues in the CDR3. V shed 0 bases and J shed 4 bases, with 9 bases lying between them. In DNA, the CDR3 is TGTGCCACCAGCAGAGAACAGGGATCCACTGAAGCTTTCTTT. This codes for CATSREQGSTEAFF.

The CDR3 region is CASSSPDLRMYNEQFF. DNA of the CDR3: TGTGCCAGCAGTTCTCCGGACCTCAGAATGTACAATGAGCAGTTCTTC. The V call is TRBV27, the J call TRBJ2-1; no clear D gene. V gave up 4 bases and J gave up 4 bases, with 17 bases separating them. In germline, CDR1 is MNHEY, CDR2 SMNVEV (reference sequence). This CDR3 is 16 amino acids long.

The chain couples TRBV12-3 or TRBV12-4 to TRBJ1-5; D is undetermined. V was pared by 5 bases and J by 0 bases, with 8 bases between. This CDR3 is 14 amino acids long. The CDR3 sequence is CASSLDGSNQPQHF. Here the CDR3 DNA reads TGTGCCAGCAGTCTTGACGGTAGCAATCAGCCCCAGCATTTT.

This rearrangement joins TRBV30 to TRBJ2-6; D call uncertain. Trimming took off 2 bases at V and 8 bases at J, with 7 bases between the two ends. In germline, CDR1 is GTSNPN, CDR2 SVGIG (reference sequence). This CDR3 has 12 residues. The CDR3 sequence: CAWSLGSNVLTF. The CDR3 DNA is TGTGCCTGGAGTCTGGGGTCCAACGTCCTGACTTTC.

V usage is TRBV7-9 and J usage is TRBJ2-5, with D possibly being TRBD1 or TRBD2 (5 bases each). Germline CDR1 SEHNR, CDR2 FQNEAQ (reference sequence). This CDR3 is 13 amino acids long. Trimming left V 3 bases short and J 5 bases short, with 10 bases between. The CDR3 sequence: CASSLGVRETQYF. CDR3 bases: TGTGCCAGCAGCTTGGGGGTGAGGGAGACCCAGTACTTC.